This TCR beta chain appears in the sequencing data of a study of technical replicates of blood from a handful of donors. Profiled with immunoSEQ multiplex PCR; TCRdb holds only in-frame clones, not every one. There are 75,000 to 95,000 clones in the sample; roughly 94% occur only once, and approximately 0.25% lies in the top ten. The CDR3 covers 12 residues. The V gene's germline CDR1 is MNHEY and CDR2 SMNVEV (reference sequence). Losses at the gene ends were 3 bases for V and 6 bases for J; bases not matched to a gene: 1. This chain uses TRBV27 with TRBJ1-2, with TRBD1 matching 7 bases. The sequence was collected from a human donor in good health. Sequenced sample: T cells isolated from PBMCs. In DNA, the CDR3 is TGTGCCAGCAGTTTCACAGGGGATGGCTACACCTTC. Translated, it gives CASSFTGDGYTF.